The table lists the clone carrying this TCR beta chain with a few counts. This specimen comes from a study of shared T cell receptors in the human thymus. There are 14 residues in the CDR3. The germline CDR1 and CDR2 sequences are SEHNR and FQNEAQ (reference sequence). Losses at the gene ends were 5 bases for V and 8 bases for J; bases not matched to a gene: 8. Here immunoSEQ multiplex PCR was the method, and the copy in TCRdb shows in-frame clones only, minus some. Seen here are just under 550,000 clones, about four fifths observed once, and the top ten hold less than 0.015%. The data also belong to a second study, concerning human thymus T cells. That work states: Resections that were taken during corrective heart surgery supplied the thymus tissue. There appeared to be biased usage of V and J genes in thymic and blood repertoires.

The rearrangement joins TRBV7-9 to TRBJ2-2; 7 nucleotides line up with TRBD1. This receptor was identified in a boy in the first two years of life with a congenital heart defect. The sample taken for sequencing was thymocytes. The CDR3 DNA sequence: TGTGCCAGCAGCCTAACAGGGGACCCAGGGGAGCTGTTTTTT. It encodes CASSLTGDPGELFF.